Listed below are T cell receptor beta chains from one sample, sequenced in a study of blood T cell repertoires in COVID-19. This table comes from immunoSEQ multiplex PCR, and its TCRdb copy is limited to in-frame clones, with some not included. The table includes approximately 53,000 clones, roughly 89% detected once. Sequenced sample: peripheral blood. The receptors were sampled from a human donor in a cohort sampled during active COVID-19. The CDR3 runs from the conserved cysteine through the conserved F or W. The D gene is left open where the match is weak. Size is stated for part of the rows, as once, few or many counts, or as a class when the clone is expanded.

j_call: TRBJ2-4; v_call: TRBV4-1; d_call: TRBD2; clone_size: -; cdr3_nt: TGCGCCAGCAGCCAAGTCCAGCGGGGGGCCACAAACATTCAGTACTTC; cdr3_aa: CASSQVQRGATNIQYF
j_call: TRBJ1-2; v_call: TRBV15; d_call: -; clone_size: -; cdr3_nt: TGTGCCACCAGCAGAGACGGAGTCTATGGCTACACCTTC; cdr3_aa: CATSRDGVYGYTF
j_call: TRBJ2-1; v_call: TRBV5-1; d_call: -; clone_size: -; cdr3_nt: TGCGCCAGCAGCTTGACTAGCAATGAGCAGTTCTTC; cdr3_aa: CASSLTSNEQFF
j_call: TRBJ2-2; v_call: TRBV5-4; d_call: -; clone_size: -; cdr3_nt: TGTGCCAGCAGCCAGGGTCTTCAGGGCACCGGGGAGCTGTTTTTT; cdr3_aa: CASSQGLQGTGELFF
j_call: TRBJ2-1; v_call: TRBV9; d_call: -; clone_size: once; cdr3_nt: TGTGCCAGCAGCGCCCTCGACTCGAGCTCCTACAATGAGCAGTTCTTC; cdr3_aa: CASSALDSSSYNEQFF
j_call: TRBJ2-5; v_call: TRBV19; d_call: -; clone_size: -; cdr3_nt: TGTGCCAGTAGTATAAGTCCGGGGCAAGAGACCCAGTACTTC; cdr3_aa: CASSISPGQETQYF
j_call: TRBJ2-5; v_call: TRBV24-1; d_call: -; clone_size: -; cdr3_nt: TGTGCCACACAGGGCCCGGGAGAGACCCAGTACTTC; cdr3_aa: CATQGPGETQYF
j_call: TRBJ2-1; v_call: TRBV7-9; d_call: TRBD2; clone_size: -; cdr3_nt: TGTGCCAGCAGCTTAGATCGGACTAGCGGGATTTACAATGAGCAGTTCTTC; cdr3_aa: CASSLDRTSGIYNEQFF
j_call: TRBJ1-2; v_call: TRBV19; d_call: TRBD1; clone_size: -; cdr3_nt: TGTGCCAGTAGTCCCGGGACAGGGGGCCGGGATGGCTACACCTTC; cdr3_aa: CASSPGTGGRDGYTF
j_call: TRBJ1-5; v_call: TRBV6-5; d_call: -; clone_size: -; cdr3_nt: TGTGCCAGCAGTTACGGTTGGGGAGATCAGCCCCAGCATTTT; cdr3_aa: CASSYGWGDQPQHF
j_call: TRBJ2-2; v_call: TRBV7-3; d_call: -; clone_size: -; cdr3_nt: TGTGCCAGCAGCCGTGAGGGTGGGCGGACCGGGGAGCTGTTTTTT; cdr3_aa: CASSREGGRTGELFF
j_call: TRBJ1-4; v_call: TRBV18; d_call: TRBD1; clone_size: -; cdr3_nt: TGTGCCAGCTCGCCACAGGGGGCCGATGAAAAACTGTTTTTT; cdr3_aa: CASSPQGADEKLFF
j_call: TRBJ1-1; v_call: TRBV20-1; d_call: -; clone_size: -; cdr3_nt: TGCAGTGCTAGTCCTTCAAACAGGGTCCGGGTGTACACTGAAGCTTTCTTT; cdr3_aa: CSASPSNRVRVYTEAFF
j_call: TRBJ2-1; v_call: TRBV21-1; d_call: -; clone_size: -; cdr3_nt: TGTGCCAGCAGCCCCCGACGGGAGTCCTACAATGAGCAGTTCTTC; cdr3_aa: CASSPRRESYNEQFF
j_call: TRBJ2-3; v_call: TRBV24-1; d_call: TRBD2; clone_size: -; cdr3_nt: TGTGCCACCAGTGATTATCCGGGACTAGCGGGCCAAAACCCTAGCACAGATACGCAGTATTTT; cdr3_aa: CATSDYPGLAGQNPSTDTQYF
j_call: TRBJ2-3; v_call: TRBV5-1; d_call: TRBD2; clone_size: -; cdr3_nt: TGCGCCAGCTCCCCCCTAAGCGGGGTGACAGATACGCAGTATTTT; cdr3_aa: CASSPLSGVTDTQYF
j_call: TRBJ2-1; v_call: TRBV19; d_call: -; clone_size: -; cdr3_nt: TGTGCCAGTAGGGTCCCCGGGTACAATGAGCAGTTCTTC; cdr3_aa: CASRVPGYNEQFF
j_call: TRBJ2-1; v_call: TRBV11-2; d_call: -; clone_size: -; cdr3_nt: TGTGCCAGCAGCTTAACAGCCCGGTTCGTGCAGTTCTTC; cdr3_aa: CASSLTARFVQFF
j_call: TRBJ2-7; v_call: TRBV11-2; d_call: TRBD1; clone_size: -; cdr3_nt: TGTGCCAGCAGAACACCGGGACAGGGTGTGTACGAGCAGTACTTC; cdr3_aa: CASRTPGQGVYEQYF
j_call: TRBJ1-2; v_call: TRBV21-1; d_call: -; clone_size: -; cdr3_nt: TGTGCCAGCAGCCCCCCGGGGGAGAAAGTTTCCCCAAGAATTTTGACGAACTATGGCTACACCTTC; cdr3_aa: CASSPPGEKVSPRILTNYGYTF
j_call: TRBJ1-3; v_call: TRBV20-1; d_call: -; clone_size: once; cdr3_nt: TGCAGTGCTAGTAGTGGCAGTACCTCTGGAAACACCATATATTTT; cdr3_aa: CSASSGSTSGNTIYF
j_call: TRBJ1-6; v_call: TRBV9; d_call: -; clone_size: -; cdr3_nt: TGTGCCAGCAGCGTCGGAGGGGACTCACCCCTCCACTTT; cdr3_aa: CASSVGGDSPLHF
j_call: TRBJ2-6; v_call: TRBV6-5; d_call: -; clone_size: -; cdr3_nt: TGTGCCAGCAGCCTTCTTGCGTCTGGGGCCAACGTCCTGACTTTC; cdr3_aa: CASSLLASGANVLTF
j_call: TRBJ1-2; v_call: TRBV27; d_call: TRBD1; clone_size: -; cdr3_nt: TGTGCCAGCAGGGACCCGGGACAGGGCTATGGCTACACCTTC; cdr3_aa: CASRDPGQGYGYTF
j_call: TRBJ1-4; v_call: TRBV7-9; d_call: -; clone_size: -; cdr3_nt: TGTGCCAGCAGCGAGGGGGTCAGGAGTAATGAAAAACTGTTTTTT; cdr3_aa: CASSEGVRSNEKLFF
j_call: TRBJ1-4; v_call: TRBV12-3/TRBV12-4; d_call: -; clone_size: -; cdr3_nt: TGTGCCAGCACCCGGTTGCCTCATGAAAAACTGTTTTTT; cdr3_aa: CASTRLPHEKLFF
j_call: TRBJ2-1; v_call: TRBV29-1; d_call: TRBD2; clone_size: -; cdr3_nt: TGCAGCGTTACTAGCGGGGGGGCAAATGAGCAGTTCTTC; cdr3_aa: CSVTSGGANEQFF
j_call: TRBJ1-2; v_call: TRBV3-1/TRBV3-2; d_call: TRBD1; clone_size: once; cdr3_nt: TGTGCCAGCAGCCAAGATGGGACAGGGGTGGTTGGCTACACCTTC; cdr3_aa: CASSQDGTGVVGYTF
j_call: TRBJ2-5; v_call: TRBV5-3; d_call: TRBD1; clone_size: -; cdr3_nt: TGTGCCAGAAGCTGCCGGGACAGGGCGGAGTCCCAGTACTTC; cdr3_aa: CARSCRDRAESQYF
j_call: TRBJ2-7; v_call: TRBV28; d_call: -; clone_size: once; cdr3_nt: TGTGCCAGCAGTTTCCGGGGAGGCCCCTACGAGCAGTACTTC; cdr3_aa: CASSFRGGPYEQYF
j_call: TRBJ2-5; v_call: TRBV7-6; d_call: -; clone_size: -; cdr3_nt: TGTGCCAGCAGCGCCTACAGGGCCCAAGAGACCCAGTACTTC; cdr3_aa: CASSAYRAQETQYF
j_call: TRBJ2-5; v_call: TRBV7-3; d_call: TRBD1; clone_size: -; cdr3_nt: TGTGCCAGCAGCCCCGGGGACAGGGTAGAGGAGACCCAGTACTTC; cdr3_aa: CASSPGDRVEETQYF
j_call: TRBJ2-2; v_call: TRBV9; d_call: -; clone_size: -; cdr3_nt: TGTGCCAGCAGCGTAACAGCCTACGCGAACACCGGGGAGCTGTTTTTT; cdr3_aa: CASSVTAYANTGELFF
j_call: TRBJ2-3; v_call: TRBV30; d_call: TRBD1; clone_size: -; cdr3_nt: TGTGCCTGGAGTAACACAGGGGCCAGCACAGATACGCAGTATTTT; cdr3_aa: CAWSNTGASTDTQYF
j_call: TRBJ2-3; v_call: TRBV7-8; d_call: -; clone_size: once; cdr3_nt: TGTGCCAGCAGCACCCCGGGACTCATGACAGATACGCAGTATTTT; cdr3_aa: CASSTPGLMTDTQYF
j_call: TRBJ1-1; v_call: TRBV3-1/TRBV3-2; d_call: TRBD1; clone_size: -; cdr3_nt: TGTGCCAGCAGCCAAGAAACAGGGGGAAGGGCTGAAGCTTTCTTT; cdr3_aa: CASSQETGGRAEAFF
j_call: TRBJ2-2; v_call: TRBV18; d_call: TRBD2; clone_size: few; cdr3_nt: TGTGCCAGCTCATCTAGCGGGGGGTCGAACACCGGGGAGCTGTTTTTT; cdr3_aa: CASSSSGGSNTGELFF
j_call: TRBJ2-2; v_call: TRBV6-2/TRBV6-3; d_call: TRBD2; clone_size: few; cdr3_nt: TGTGCCAGCAGTTACTCAACTAGCGCCGGGGAGCTGTTTTTT; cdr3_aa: CASSYSTSAGELFF
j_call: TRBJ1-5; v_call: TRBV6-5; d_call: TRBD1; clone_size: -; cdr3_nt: TGTGCCAGCATCCTGGGACAGACTAGCAATCAGCCCCAGCATTTT; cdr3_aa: CASILGQTSNQPQHF
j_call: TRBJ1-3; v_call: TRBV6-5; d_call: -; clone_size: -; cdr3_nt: TGTGCCAGCAGTTACGACAAGAGCTCTGGAAACACCATATATTTT; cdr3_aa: CASSYDKSSGNTIYF
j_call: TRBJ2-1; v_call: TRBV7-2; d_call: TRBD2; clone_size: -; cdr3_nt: TGTGCCAGCAGCTACCACCCCCCAGCGGGAGATAGGAATGAGCAGTTCTTC; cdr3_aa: CASSYHPPAGDRNEQFF
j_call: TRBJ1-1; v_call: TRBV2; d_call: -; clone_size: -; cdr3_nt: TGTGCCAGTGGGGAAGGGGTAAACACTGAAGCTTTCTTT; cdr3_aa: CASGEGVNTEAFF
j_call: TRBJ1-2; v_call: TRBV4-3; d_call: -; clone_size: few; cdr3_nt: TGCGCCAGCAGCCAAGATTTAGGGGGAAGGAACTATGGCTACACCTTC; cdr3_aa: CASSQDLGGRNYGYTF
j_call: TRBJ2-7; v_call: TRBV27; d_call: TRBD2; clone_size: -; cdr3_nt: TGTGCCAGCAGTTTAAGGCTAGCGGAGACCTACGAGCAGTACTTC; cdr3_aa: CASSLRLAETYEQYF
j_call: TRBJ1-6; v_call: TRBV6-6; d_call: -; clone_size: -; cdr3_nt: TGTGCCAGCAGTACGGGAGCCCTCGATAATTCACCCCTCCACTTT; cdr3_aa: CASSTGALDNSPLHF
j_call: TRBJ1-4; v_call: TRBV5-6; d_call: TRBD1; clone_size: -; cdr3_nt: TGTGCCAGCAGCTGGCAGGGACAGATTAATGAAAAACTGTTTTTT; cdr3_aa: CASSWQGQINEKLFF
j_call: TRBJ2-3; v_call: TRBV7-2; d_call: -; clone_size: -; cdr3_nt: TGTGCCAGCAGCTCACCCCGGGACTCCCCTTCCACAGATACGCAGTATTTT; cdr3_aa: CASSSPRDSPSTDTQYF
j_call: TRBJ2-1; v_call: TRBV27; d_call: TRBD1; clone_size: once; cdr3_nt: TGTGCCAGCAGTTTATCGACCACCCCAGGGGGCAATGAGCAGTTCTTC; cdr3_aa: CASSLSTTPGGNEQFF
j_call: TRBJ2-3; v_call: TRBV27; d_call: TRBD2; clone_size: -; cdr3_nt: TGTGCCAGCAGGAGAGGGACTAGCGGGGGGGCTAGCACAGATACGCAGTATTTT; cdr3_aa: CASRRGTSGGASTDTQYF
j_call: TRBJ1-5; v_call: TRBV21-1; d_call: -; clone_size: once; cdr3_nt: TGTGCCAGCACCGAAAGCCTAGGTGATCAGCCCCAGCATTTT; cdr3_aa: CASTESLGDQPQHF
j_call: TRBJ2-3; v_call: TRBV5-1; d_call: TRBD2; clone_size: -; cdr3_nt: TGCGCCAGCAGCCTTAGCGGGAGGATCACAGATACGCAGTATTTT; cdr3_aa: CASSLSGRITDTQYF
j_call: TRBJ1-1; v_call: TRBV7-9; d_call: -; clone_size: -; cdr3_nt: TGTGCCAGCAGTGCCCAGGGCGGTTACATGAACACTGAAGCTTTCTTT; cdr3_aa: CASSAQGGYMNTEAFF
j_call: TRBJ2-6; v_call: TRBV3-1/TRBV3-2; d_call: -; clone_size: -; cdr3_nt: TGTGCCAGCGGCTACAGGGCTCGTGGGGCCAACGTCCTGACTTTC; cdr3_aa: CASGYRARGANVLTF
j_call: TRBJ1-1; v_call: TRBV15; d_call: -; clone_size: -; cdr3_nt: TGTGCCACCAGCAGAGATCAGGGACACCAGAACACTGAAGCTTTCTTT; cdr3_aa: CATSRDQGHQNTEAFF
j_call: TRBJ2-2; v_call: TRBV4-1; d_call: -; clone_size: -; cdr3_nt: TGCGCCAGCAGCCGCCAAACAGGGTCCCCCGGGGAGCTGTTTTTT; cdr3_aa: CASSRQTGSPGELFF